The 2 T cell receptor beta chains below come from one sample, sequenced in a study of T cells in Graves' hyperthyroidism and ophthalmopathy. Using RNA transcripts as the source, TCR beta CDR3 regions were amplified. A set of HTBI primers served as the primers for a first-round RT-PCR of the TCR CDR3. Each CDR3 protein gets one entry after TCRdb re-called the multiplex PCR reads with MiXCR. Here the sample spans some 740,000 distinct CDR3 sequences, less than 15% being singletons. The sample was blood. Source of these receptors: a woman aged 18-30 years with Graves' hyperthyroidism.

This clonotype was observed at least ten times. The chain combines TRBV18 with TRBJ2-3, with 9 bases that match TRBD2. This CDR3 spans 19 amino acids. Germline CDR1 reads KGHSH; CDR2 reads LQKENI. V trimming: 1 base; J trimming: 3 bases; junction bases outside the gene matches: 14. The CDR3 nucleotides are TGTGCCAGCTCACCACGGCCCCCGGCGAGCGGGAGGAGGACAGATACGCAGTATTTT. The encoded protein is CASSPRPPASGRRTDTQYF.

This clonotype was found a few times. V is TRBV7-2 and J is TRBJ1-4; D not certain. The CDR3 totals 13 residues. Looked up from germline, CDR1 is SGHTA and CDR2 is FQGNSA. V gave up 1 base and J gave up 7 bases, with 7 bases separating them. The CDR3: CASSLGGIEKLFF. For the CDR3, the DNA is TGTGCCAGCAGCTTAGGGGGAATTGAAAAACTGTTTTTT.